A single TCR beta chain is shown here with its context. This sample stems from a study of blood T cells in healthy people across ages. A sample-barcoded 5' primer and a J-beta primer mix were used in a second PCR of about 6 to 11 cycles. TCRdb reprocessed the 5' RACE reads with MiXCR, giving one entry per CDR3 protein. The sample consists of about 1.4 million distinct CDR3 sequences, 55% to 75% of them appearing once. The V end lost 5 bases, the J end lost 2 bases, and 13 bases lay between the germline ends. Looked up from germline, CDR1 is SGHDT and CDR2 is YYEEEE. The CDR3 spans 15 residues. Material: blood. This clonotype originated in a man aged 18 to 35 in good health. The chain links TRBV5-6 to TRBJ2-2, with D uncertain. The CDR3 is CASRPPGSNTGELFF. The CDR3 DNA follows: TGTGCCAGCAGGCCGCCCGGGTCAAACACCGGGGAGCTGTTTTTT.